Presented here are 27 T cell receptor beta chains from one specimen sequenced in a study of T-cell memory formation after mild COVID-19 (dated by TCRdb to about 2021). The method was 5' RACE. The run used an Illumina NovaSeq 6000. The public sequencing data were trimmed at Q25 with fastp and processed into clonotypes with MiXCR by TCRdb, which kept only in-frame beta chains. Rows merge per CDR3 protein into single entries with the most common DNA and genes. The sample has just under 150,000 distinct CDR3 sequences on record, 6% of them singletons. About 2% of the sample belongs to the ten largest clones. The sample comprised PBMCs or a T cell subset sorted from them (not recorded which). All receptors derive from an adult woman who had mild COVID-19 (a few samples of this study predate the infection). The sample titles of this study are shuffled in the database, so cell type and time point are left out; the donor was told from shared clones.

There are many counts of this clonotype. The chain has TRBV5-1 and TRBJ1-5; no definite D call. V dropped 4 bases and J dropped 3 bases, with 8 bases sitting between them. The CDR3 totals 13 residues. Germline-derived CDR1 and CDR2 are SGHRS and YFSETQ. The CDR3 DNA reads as TGCGCCAGCAGCGTGGGTGACAATCAGCCCCAGCATTTT. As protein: CASSVGDNQPQHF.

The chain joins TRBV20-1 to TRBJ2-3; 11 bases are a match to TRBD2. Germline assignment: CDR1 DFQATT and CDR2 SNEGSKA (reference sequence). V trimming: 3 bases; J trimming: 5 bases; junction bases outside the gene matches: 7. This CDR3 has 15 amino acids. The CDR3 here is CSASLLAGAGDTQYF. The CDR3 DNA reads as TGCAGTGCTAGTCTACTAGCGGGAGCTGGAGATACGCAGTATTTT.

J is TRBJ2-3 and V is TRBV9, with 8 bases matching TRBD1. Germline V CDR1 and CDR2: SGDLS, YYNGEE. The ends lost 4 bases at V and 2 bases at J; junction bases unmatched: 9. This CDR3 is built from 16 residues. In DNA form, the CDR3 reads TGTGCCAGCAGCCCATGGACAGGGCGAATCACAGATACGCAGTATTTT. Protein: CASSPWTGRITDTQYF. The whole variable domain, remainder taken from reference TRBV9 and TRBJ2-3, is DSGVTQTPKHLITATGQRVTLRCSPRSGDLSVYWYQQSLDQGLQFLIQYYNGEERAKGNILERFSAQQFPDLHSELNLSSLELGDSALYFCASSPWTGRITDTQYFGPGTRLTVL.

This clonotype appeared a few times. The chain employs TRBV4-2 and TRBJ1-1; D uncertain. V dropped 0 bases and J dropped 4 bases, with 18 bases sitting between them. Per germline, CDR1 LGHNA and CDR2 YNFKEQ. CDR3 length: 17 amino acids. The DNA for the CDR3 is TGTGCCAGCAGCCAAGATGCGGGGAGTAGGGTCGGCACTGAAGCTTTCTTT. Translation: CASSQDAGSRVGTEAFF.

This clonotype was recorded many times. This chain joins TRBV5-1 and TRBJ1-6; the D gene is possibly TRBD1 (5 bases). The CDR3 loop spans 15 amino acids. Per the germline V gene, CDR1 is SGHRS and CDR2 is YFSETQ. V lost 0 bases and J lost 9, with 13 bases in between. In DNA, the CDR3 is TGCGCCAGCAGCTTGGATAGCGCGACAGTTTCACCCCTCCACTTT. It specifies CASSLDSATVSPLHF.

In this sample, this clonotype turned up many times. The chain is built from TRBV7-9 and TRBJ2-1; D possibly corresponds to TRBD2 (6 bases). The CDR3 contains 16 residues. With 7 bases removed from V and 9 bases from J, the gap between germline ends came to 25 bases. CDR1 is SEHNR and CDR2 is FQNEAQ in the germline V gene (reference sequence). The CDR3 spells CASTQRMVVSGGEQFF. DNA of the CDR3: TGTGCCAGCACCCAGAGGATGGTGGTTTCCGGGGGTGAGCAGTTCTTC. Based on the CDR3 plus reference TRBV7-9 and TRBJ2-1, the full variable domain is DTGVSQNPRHKITKRGQNVTFRCDPISEHNRLYWYRQTLGQGPEFLTYFQNEAQLEKSRLLSDRFSAERPKGSFSTLEIQRTEQGDSAMYLCASTQRMVVSGGEQFFGPGTRLTVL.

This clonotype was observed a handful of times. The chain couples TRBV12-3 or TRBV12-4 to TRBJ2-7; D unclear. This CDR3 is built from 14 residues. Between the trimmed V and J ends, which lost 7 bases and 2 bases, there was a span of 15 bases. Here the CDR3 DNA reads TGTGCCAGCACCCCTCCACGCAGGACCTACGAGCAGTACTTC. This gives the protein CASTPPRRTYEQYF.

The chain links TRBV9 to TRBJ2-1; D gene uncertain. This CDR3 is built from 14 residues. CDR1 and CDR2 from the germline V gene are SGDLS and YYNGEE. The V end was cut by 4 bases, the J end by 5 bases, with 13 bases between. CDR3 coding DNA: TGTGCCAGCAGCTTAAGCGCTAACGACAATGAGCAGTTCTTC. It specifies CASSLSANDNEQFF.

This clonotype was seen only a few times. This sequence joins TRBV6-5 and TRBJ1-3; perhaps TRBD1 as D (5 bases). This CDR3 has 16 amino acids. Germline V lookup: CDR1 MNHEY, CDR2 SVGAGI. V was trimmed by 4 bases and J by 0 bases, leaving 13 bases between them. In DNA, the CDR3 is TGTGCCAGCAGTTTAGACAGTCTCGGCTCTGGAAACACCATATATTTT. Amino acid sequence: CASSLDSLGSGNTIYF.

CDR3 residues: CASSSTGRGTGELFF. The DNA of the CDR3 is TGTGCCAGCAGCTCGACAGGGCGGGGCACCGGGGAGCTGTTTTTT. V and J are TRBV11-3 and TRBJ2-2, with a possible D match to TRBD1 (7 bases). V lost 4 bases and J 4 bases, leaving 13 bases between the germline ends. Looked up from germline, CDR1 is SGHNT and CDR2 is YENEEA. The CDR3 spans 15 residues.

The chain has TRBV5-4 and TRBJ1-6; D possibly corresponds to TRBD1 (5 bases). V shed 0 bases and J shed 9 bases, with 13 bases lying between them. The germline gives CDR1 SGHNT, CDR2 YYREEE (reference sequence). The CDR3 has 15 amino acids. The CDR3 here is CASSLDRWGGSPLHF. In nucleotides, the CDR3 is TGTGCCAGCAGCTTGGACCGATGGGGGGGTTCACCCCTCCACTTT.

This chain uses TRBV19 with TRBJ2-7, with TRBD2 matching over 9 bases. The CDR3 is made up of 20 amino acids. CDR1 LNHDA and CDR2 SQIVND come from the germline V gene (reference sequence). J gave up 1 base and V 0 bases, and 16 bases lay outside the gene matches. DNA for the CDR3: TGTGCCAGTAGTATAGATGCCCTAGCCTGGCTAGCGGGAAAGTCCTACGAGCAGTACTTC. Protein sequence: CASSIDALAWLAGKSYEQYF.

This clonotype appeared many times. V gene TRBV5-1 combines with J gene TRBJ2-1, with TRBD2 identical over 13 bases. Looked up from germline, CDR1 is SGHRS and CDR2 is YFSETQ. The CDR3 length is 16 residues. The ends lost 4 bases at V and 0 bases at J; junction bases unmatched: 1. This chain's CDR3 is CASSGLAGASYNEQFF. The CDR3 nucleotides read TGCGCCAGCAGCGGACTAGCGGGGGCCTCCTACAATGAGCAGTTCTTC.

Here the CDR3 reads CAAQTGGAGAEAFF. The CDR3, as DNA: TGTGCCGCCCAGACAGGGGGCGCGGGCGCTGAAGCTTTCTTT. The chain has TRBV10-3 and TRBJ1-1; TRBD1 aligns across 10 bases. Germline V gene sequence: CDR1 ENHRY, CDR2 SYGVKD. J was trimmed by 6 bases and V by 11 bases; bases with no gene match: 12. The CDR3 covers 14 residues.

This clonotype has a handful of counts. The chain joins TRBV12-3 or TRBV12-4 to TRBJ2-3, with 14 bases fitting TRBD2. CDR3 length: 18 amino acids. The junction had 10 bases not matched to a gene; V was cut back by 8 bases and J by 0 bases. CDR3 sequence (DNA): TGTGCCAGCGGAACAGAGGGACTAGCGGGGGTTAGCACAGATACGCAGTATTTT. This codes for CASGTEGLAGVSTDTQYF.

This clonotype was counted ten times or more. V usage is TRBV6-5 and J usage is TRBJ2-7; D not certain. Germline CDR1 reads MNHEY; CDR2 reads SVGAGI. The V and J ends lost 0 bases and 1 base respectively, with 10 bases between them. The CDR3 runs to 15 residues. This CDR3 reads CASSYSIWQSYEQYF. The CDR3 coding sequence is TGTGCCAGCAGTTACTCGATTTGGCAGTCCTACGAGCAGTACTTC.

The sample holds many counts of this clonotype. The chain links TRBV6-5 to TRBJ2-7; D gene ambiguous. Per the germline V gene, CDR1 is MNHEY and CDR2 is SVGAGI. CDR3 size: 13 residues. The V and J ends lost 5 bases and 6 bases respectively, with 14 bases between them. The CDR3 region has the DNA TGTGCCAGCAGTCCGTTAATGGGTTTCGAGCAGTACTTC. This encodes CASSPLMGFEQYF.

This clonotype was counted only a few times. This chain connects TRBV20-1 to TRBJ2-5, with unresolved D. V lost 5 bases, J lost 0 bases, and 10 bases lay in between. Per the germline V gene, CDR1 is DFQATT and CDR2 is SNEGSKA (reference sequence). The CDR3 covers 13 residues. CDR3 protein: CSAQPIDQETQYF. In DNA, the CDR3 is TGCAGTGCTCAACCCATTGACCAAGAGACCCAGTACTTC.

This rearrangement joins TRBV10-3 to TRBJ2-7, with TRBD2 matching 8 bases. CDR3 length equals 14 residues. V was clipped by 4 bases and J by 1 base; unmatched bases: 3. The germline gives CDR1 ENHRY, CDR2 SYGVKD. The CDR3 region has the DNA TGTGCCATCAGTGGGGGACTAGAATCCTACGAGCAGTACTTC. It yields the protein CAISGGLESYEQYF.

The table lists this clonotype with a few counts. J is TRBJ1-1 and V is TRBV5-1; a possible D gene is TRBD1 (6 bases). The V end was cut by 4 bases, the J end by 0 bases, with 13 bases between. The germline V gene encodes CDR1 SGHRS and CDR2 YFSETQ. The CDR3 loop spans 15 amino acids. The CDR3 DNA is TGCGCCAGCAGCCCGGGGGGGGCGATGAACACTGAAGCTTTCTTT. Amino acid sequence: CASSPGGAMNTEAFF. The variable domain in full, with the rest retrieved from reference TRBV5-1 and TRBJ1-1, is KAGVTQTPRYLIKTRGQQVTLSCSPISGHRSVSWYQQTPGQGLQFLFEYFSETQRNKGNFPGRFSGRQFSNSRSEMNVSTLELGDSALYLCASSPGGAMNTEAFFGQGTRLTVV.

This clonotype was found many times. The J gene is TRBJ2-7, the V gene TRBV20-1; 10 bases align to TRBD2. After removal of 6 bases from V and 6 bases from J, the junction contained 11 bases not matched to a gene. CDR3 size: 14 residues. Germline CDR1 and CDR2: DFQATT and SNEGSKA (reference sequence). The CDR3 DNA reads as TGCAGTGCCATAAGCGGGGGGGCGGAGGGCGAGCAGTACTTC. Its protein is CSAISGGAEGEQYF.

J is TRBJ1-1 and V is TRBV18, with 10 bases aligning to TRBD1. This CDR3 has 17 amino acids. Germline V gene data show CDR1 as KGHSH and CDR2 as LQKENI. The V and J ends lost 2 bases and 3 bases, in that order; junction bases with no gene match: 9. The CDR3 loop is CASSPSLTGGSDTEAFF. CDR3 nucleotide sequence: TGTGCCAGCTCACCATCCCTGACAGGGGGCTCGGACACTGAAGCTTTCTTT.

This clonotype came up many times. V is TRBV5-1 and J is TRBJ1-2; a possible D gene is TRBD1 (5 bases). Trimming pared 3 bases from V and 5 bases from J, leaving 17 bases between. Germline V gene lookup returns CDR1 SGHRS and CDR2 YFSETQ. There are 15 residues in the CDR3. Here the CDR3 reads CASSSITGGIYGYTF. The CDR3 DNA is TGCGCCAGCAGCTCAATAACAGGTGGAATTTATGGCTACACCTTC.

The CDR3: CATSSSRGRFF. The CDR3 DNA is TGTGCCACCAGTTCGTCAAGGGGGAGGTTCTTC. This sequence joins TRBV24-1 and TRBJ2-1; D might be TRBD1 (6 bases). CDR3 size: 11 residues. Germline loops: CDR1 KGHDR, CDR2 SFDVKD. Trimming removed 6 bases from V and 15 bases from J, with 14 bases in between.

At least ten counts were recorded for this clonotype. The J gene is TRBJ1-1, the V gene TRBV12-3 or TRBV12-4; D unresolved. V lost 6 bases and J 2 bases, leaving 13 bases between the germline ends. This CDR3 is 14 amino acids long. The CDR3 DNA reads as TGTGCCAGCAGACCTACCAGAGATAACACTGAAGCTTTCTTT. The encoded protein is CASRPTRDNTEAFF.

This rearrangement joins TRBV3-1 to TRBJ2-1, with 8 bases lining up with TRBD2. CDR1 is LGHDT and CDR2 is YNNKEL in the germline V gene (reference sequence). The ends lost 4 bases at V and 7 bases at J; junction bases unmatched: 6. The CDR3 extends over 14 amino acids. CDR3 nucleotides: TGTGCCAGCAGCCCCGGCGGGGGGTTGAATGAGCAGTTCTTC. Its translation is CASSPGGGLNEQFF.

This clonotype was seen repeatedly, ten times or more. The CDR3 sequence: CASSLERGRRGPNEQFF. The CDR3 DNA sequence: TGTGCCAGCAGCCTCGAAAGAGGACGGCGGGGGCCCAATGAGCAGTTCTTC. The rearrangement joins TRBV7-2 to TRBJ2-1; D may be TRBD2 (7 bases). CDR3 length equals 17 residues. Germline lookup yields CDR1 SGHTA and CDR2 FQGNSA. Trimming took 5 bases from V and 6 from J, leaving 23 bases between them.